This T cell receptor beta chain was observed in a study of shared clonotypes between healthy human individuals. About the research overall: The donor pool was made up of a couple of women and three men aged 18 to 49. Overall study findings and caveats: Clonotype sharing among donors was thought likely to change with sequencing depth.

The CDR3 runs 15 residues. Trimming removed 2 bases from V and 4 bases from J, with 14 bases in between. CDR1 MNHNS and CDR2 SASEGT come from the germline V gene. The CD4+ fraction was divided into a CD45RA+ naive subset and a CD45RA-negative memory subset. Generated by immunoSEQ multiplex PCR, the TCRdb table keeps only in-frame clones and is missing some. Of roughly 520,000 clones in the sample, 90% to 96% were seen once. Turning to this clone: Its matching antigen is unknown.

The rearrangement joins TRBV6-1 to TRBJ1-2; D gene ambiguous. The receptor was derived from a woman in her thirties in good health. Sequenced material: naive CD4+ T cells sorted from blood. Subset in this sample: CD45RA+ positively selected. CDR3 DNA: TGTGCCAGCAGTGAAAACGGTGGGGTCCCCTATGGCTACACCTTC. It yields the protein CASSENGGVPYGYTF.